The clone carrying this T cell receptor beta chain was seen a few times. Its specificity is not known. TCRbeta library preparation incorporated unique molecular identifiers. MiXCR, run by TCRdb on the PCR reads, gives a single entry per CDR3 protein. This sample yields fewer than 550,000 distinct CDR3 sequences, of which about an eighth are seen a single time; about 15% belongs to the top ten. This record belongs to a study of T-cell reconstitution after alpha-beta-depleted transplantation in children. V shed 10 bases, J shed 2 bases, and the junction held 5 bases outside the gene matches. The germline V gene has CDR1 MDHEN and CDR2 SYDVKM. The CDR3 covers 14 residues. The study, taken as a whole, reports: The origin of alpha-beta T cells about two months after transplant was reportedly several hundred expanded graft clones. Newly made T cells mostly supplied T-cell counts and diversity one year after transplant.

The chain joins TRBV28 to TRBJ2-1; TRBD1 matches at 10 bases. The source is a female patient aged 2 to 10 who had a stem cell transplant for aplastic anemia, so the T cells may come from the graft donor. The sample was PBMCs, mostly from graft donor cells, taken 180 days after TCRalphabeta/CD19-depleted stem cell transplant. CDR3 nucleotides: TGTGCCACCACGGGACAGGGGACCTACAATGAGCAGTTCTTC. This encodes CATTGQGTYNEQFF.